The clone carrying this T cell receptor (beta chain) has only a few counts. Its antigen is unknown. What was sequenced were expressed TCRB transcripts, since all of the isolated RNA had been reverse transcribed. Assay used: immunoSEQ multiplex PCR; TCRdb lists only in-frame clones, some missing. The sample includes 120,000 to 150,000 clones, approximately 9.8% seen only once; the top ten take 0.55% to 0.65%. About 100 mL of blood, on average, came from one heparinised draw per donor. This record comes from a study of beta chain features in type 1 diabetes. Study-wide results and limits: At VDJ recombination sites, type 1 diabetes patients had fewer insertions and more deleted nucleotides. Moderate but significant shortening of TCRB CDR3s was recorded in all four CD4+ subsets from Type 1 diabetes patients. Sequencing used cDNA, and cells with high TCR expression could therefore be over-represented.

Germline CDR1 reads SNHLY; CDR2 reads FYNNEI. The CDR3 extends over 15 amino acids. V lost 6 bases and J 0 bases, leaving 13 bases between the germline ends. The receptor comes from a woman aged 40 to 50 in good health. The specimen sequenced was central memory CD4+ T cells from blood. The J gene is TRBJ2-3, the V gene TRBV2; D possibly corresponds to TRBD2 (7 bases). The CDR3, as DNA: TGTGCCAGCAGGCGGGGGCGGACTAGCACAGATACGCAGTATTTT. Translating gives CASRRGRTSTDTQYF. The whole variable domain, filled in from reference TRBV2 and TRBJ2-3, reads EPEVTQTPSHQVTQMGQEVILRCVPISNHLYFYWYRQILGQKVEFLVSFYNNEISEKSEIFDDQFSVERPDGSNFTLKIRSTKLEDSAMYFCASRRGRTSTDTQYFGPGTRLTVL.